This TCR beta chain was sequenced during a study of tumor-infiltrating lymphocytes in primary liver carcinoma. Study-wide context: All lesions had stage T1-T3 N0M0 and about 4 to 10 cm widths.

General study findings and limits: The 250 largest clones made up significantly more of tumor than blood repertoires (p = 0.039).

The germline V and J ends were trimmed by 9 bases and 0 bases, with 17 bases remaining between them. The CDR3 has 15 amino acids. CDR1 is MDHEN, CDR2 SYDVKM, per germline. Making TCR beta cDNA involved roughly 0.55 ug total RNA and a constant-region primer. Employing slightly modified ARM-PCR, three nested multiplex PCR rounds were run, and these gave rise to the TCR beta libraries. The first two PCR rounds, around 11 cycles each, used TRBV1-TRBV30 forward primers and a C-beta reverse primer. TCRdb redid the calling of the multiplex PCR reads with MiXCR, one entry per CDR3 protein. The sample contains 180,000 or so distinct CDR3 sequences, about 60% of which appear only once. Blood RNA came from unsorted whole blood; germline DNA was also extracted. Presurgery, approximately 4.4 milliliters of peripheral blood were collected. Note on this clonotype: The antigen remains undetermined.

This sequence originates from a man between 35 and 55 years old with primary liver carcinoma and hepatitis B virus infection. This chain links TRBV28 with TRBJ1-1; possibly TRBD1 for D (5 bases). Sequencing used peripheral blood. Here the CDR3 reads CASCAWDRLNTEAFF. In DNA form, the CDR3 reads TGTGCCAGTTGTGCCTGGGACCGATTGAACACTGAAGCTTTCTTT.